This entry lists 4 T cell receptor beta chains sequenced from one sample in a study of blood T cell repertoires in COVID-19. Assay used: immunoSEQ multiplex PCR; TCRdb lists only in-frame clones, some missing. The table lists 35,000 to 45,000 clones, approximately 86% of them singletons. The sequenced material came from peripheral blood. These TCRs come from a man aged 55 to 70 with acute or convalescent COVID-19.

The chain links TRBV19 to TRBJ1-5; D is uncertain. The CDR3 extends over 15 amino acids. The ends were cut back, 3 bases at V and 4 bases at J, with 13 bases in the middle. Germline values: CDR1 LNHDA, CDR2 SQIVND (reference sequence). In DNA form, the CDR3 reads TGTGCCAGTAGTATCTCCCCAGTCGGGAATCAGCCCCAGCATTTT. As protein: CASSISPVGNQPQHF.

In the case of this clone: One junction end disagrees with the germline gene, perhaps due to a read error. The chain carries TRBV7-7 and TRBJ2-2; D is possibly TRBD2 (5 bases). The CDR3 extends over 13 amino acids. From germline, CDR1 is SSHAT and CDR2 FNYEAQ (reference sequence). The CDR3 sequence: CASSLGSTGELFF. The CDR3 DNA is TGTGCTAGCAGCTTAGGGAGCACCGGGGAGCTGTTTTTT.

The table lists this clone with a few counts. The CDR3 region is CASSLGGRRDEQFF. The CDR3, as DNA: TGTGCCAGCAGCTTAGGAGGGAGACGCGATGAGCAGTTCTTC. The chain recombines TRBV11-3 with TRBJ2-1; a possible D gene is TRBD2 (5 bases). The CDR3 consists of 14 residues. Trimming removed 1 base at V and 8 bases at J, with 12 bases between. Per the germline V gene, CDR1 is SGHNT and CDR2 is YENEEA.

V and J are TRBV7-6 and TRBJ2-3; D is unclear. Between the trimmed V and J ends, which lost 1 base and 4 bases, there was a span of 12 bases. Germline V CDR1 and CDR2: SGHVS, FNYEAQ. This CDR3 is 15 amino acids long. This chain's CDR3 is CASSLVGLTADTQYF. The CDR3 DNA follows: TGTGCCAGCAGCTTAGTGGGCCTTACGGCAGATACGCAGTATTTT. Full variable domain (remainder filled in from reference TRBV7-6 and TRBJ2-3): GAGVSQSPRYKVTKRGQDVALRCDPISGHVSLYWYRQALGQGPEFLTYFNYEAQQDKSGLPNDRFSAERPEGSISTLTIQRTEQRDSAMYRCASSLVGLTADTQYFGPGTRLTVL.